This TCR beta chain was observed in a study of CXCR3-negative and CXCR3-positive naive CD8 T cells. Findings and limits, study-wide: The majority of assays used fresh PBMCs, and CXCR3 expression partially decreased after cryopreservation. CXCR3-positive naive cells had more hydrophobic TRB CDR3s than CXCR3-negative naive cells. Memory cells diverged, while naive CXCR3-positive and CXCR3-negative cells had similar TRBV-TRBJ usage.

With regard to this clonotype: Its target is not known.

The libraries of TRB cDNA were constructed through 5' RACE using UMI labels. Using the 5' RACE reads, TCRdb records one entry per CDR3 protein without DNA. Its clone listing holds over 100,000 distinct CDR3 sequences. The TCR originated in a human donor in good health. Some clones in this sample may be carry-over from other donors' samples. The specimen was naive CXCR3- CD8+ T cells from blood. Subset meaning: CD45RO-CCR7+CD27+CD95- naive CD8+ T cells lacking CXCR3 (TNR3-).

CDR3 sequence: CASSVARGPYEQYF. J is TRBJ2-7 and V is TRBV2; TCRdb's D call, TRBD1, is unchecked because there is no DNA. The CDR3 totals 14 residues. Germline CDR1 and CDR2: SNHLY and FYNNEI.